Below are 16 T cell receptor beta chains sequenced from a single sample in a study of T cell changes during pregnancy in multiple sclerosis. Assay used: immunoSEQ multiplex PCR; TCRdb lists only in-frame clones, some missing. The sample includes about 70,000 clones, 75% to 95% of them seen just once. Specimen: peripheral blood, collected in the first trimester of pregnancy. Source of these receptors: a female donor with multiple sclerosis, enrolled in a pregnancy study.

The V gene is TRBV2, the J gene TRBJ2-7; unclear D gene. The V end was cut by 1 base, the J end by 3 bases, with 7 bases between. The CDR3 runs 13 residues. From germline, CDR1 is SNHLY and CDR2 FYNNEI. The CDR3 protein is CASSEGADYEQYF. The DNA for the CDR3 is TGTGCCAGCAGTGAAGGGGCAGACTACGAGCAGTACTTC.

This clone was detected only once. The chain carries TRBV6-5 and TRBJ1-2; 9 positions agree with TRBD1. The trim removed 6 bases at V and 8 bases at J, leaving 7 bases unmatched. CDR1 and CDR2 from the germline V gene are MNHEY and SVGAGI. The CDR3 runs 13 residues. This chain's CDR3 is CASRQGARRGYTF. The CDR3 DNA follows: TGTGCCAGCAGACAGGGGGCAAGGCGAGGCTACACCTTC.

This chain links TRBV5-1 with TRBJ1-2, with 8 bases that match TRBD1. Germline CDR1 SGHRS, CDR2 YFSETQ. Germline trimming cut 1 base from V and 4 bases from J; bases unmatched to any gene: 6. The CDR3 has 15 residues. CDR3 sequence reads: CASSLSGGAGYGYTF. The CDR3 DNA reads TGCGCCAGCAGCTTGTCAGGGGGCGCCGGCTATGGCTACACCTTC.

The chain links TRBV10-3 to TRBJ2-5; the D is unclear. V was clipped by 8 bases and J by 1 base, with 11 bases between them. The CDR3 totals 13 residues. The germline V gene has CDR1 ENHRY and CDR2 SYGVKD. The CDR3 coding sequence is TGTGCCATCGGTACACCCACCCAAGAGACCCAGTACTTC. It yields the protein CAIGTPTQETQYF.

A few counts support this clone. V and J are TRBV7-3 and TRBJ2-7, with 8 bases fitting TRBD1. Germline assignment: CDR1 SGHTA and CDR2 FQGTGA. V gave up 3 bases and J gave up 6 bases; unmatched junction bases: 4. The CDR3 runs to 13 residues. The DNA for the CDR3 is TGTGCCAGCAGCTTGTCAGGGGGCGGCGAGCAGTACTTC. Translation: CASSLSGGGEQYF. Variable domain in full (rest from reference TRBV7-3 and TRBJ2-7): GAGVSQTPSNKVTEKGKYVELRCDPISGHTALYWYRQSLGQGPEFLIYFQGTGAADDSGLPNDRFFAVRPEGSVSTLKIQRTERGDSAVYLCASSLSGGGEQYFGPGTRLTVT.

This rearrangement joins TRBV7-8 to TRBJ2-5, with 11 nucleotides matching TRBD2. The CDR3 spans 17 residues. Germline CDR1 reads SGHVS; CDR2 reads FQNEAQ. The J segment lost 5 bases and the V segment lost 1 base, leaving 9 bases of the junction unmatched. The CDR3 sequence is CASSLGASGGRGETQYF. The CDR3 DNA reads as TGTGCCAGCAGCTTAGGGGCTAGCGGGGGGCGAGGTGAGACCCAGTACTTC.

The J gene is TRBJ2-5, the V gene TRBV14; TRBD1 matches at 7 bases. The V and J ends lost 6 bases and 1 base, in that order; junction bases with no gene match: 2. The length of the CDR3 is 13 residues. CDR1 and CDR2 (germline): SGHDN, FVKESK. In DNA form, the CDR3 reads TGTGCCAGCAGGAACAGGGGCCAAGAGACCCAGTACTTC. It specifies CASRNRGQETQYF. Complete variable domain (other parts from reference TRBV14 and TRBJ2-5): EAGVTQFPSHSVIEKGQTVTLRCDPISGHDNLYWYRRVMGKEIKFLLHFVKESKQDESGMPNNRFLAERTGGTYSTLKVQPAELEDSGVYFCASRNRGQETQYFGPGTRLLVL.

This chain links TRBV9 with TRBJ2-2; tentatively, D is TRBD2 (6 bases). Between the trimmed V and J ends, which lost 3 bases and 3 bases, there was a span of 9 bases. From germline, CDR1 is SGDLS and CDR2 YYNGEE. CDR3 length: 14 amino acids. CDR3 region: CASSAGTYTGELFF. As DNA, the CDR3 is TGTGCCAGCAGCGCCGGGACTTACACCGGGGAGCTGTTTTTT.

The V call is TRBV6-1, the J call TRBJ2-7; 8 positions match TRBD1. Germline-derived CDR1 and CDR2 are MNHNS and SASEGT. The CDR3 contains 15 residues. V dropped 0 bases and J dropped 3; count of bases not matched to a gene: 4. The CDR3: CASSEAGTGFYEQYF. CDR3 nucleotides: TGTGCCAGCAGTGAAGCCGGGACAGGATTCTACGAGCAGTACTTC.

J is TRBJ1-1 and V is TRBV7-6; D remains ambiguous. The germline V gene encodes CDR1 SGHVS and CDR2 FNYEAQ. V was trimmed by 5 bases and J by 1 base, leaving 8 bases between them. The CDR3 consists of 13 residues. CDR3 protein: CASSNFRNTEAFF. The CDR3 region has the DNA TGTGCCAGCAGCAATTTTCGGAACACTGAAGCTTTCTTT.

This chain connects TRBV6-6 to TRBJ1-3, with D unresolved. The CDR3 extends over 13 amino acids. V was trimmed by 3 bases and J by 8 bases, leaving 11 bases between them. The germline gives CDR1 MNHNY, CDR2 SVGAGI (reference sequence). The CDR3, as DNA: TGTGCCAGCAGTTATCTTGGGCGAGACACCATATATTTT. Translating it yields CASSYLGRDTIYF.

The chain couples TRBV7-6 to TRBJ2-1; maybe TRBD1 (6 bases). V shed 5 bases and J shed 14 bases, with 16 bases lying between them. This CDR3 has 12 residues. Germline V gives CDR1 SGHVS, CDR2 FNYEAQ. The CDR3 here is CASSGGGRMEFF. In DNA, the CDR3 is TGTGCCAGCAGCGGTGGGGGCAGGATGGAGTTCTTC.

This clone is categorized as medium-sized (0.01 to 0.1%). V usage is TRBV7-8 and J usage is TRBJ2-1, with 10 positions matching TRBD2. Germline loops: CDR1 SGHVS, CDR2 FQNEAQ. The CDR3 is made up of 18 amino acids. V dropped 5 bases and J dropped 8; count of bases not matched to a gene: 18. The CDR3 DNA reads TGTGCCAGCAGCCCTTTACCGGAAGAGCGGGAGGGCCCGGATGAGCAGTTCTTC. Its protein product is CASSPLPEEREGPDEQFF.

The rearrangement joins TRBV12-5 to TRBJ1-1; D is unresolved. The CDR3 covers 13 residues. CDR1 is LGHNT and CDR2 is FRNRAP in the germline V gene. V lost 3 bases and J 1 base, leaving 6 bases between the germline ends. CDR3 DNA: TGTGCTAGTGGTTTTTCCGGGAACACTGAAGCTTTCTTT. Protein sequence: CASGFSGNTEAFF.

The chain employs TRBV15 and TRBJ2-5, with a tentative D call TRBD1 (5 bases). Germline assignment: CDR1 LNHNV and CDR2 YYDKDF (reference sequence). Trimming cost V 2 bases and J 0 bases, with 7 bases left between them. The CDR3 consists of 14 residues. CDR3 loop: CATSRQGYQETQYF. CDR3 in DNA: TGTGCCACCAGCAGACAGGGTTACCAAGAGACCCAGTACTTC.

The chain combines TRBV18 with TRBJ2-1, with 16 bases matching TRBD2. Germline V gives CDR1 KGHSH, CDR2 LQKENI. The V segment lost 3 bases and the J segment 9 bases; nucleotides outside the gene matches: 5. The CDR3 is 16 amino acids. The CDR3 sequence: CASSPGLAGGQVEQFF. The CDR3 DNA reads as TGTGCCAGCTCACCGGGACTAGCGGGAGGGCAAGTTGAGCAGTTCTTC.